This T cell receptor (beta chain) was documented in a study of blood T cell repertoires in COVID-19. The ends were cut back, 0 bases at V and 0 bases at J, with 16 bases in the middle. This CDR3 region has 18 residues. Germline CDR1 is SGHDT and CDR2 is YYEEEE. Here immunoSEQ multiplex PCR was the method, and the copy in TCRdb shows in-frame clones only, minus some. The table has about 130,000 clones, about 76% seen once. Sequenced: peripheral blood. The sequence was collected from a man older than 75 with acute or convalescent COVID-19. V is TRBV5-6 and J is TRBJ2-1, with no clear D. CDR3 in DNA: TGTGCCAGCAGCTTGGAATACAGCCTCAAGAGCTCCTACAATGAGCAGTTCTTC. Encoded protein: CASSLEYSLKSSYNEQFF.